The 31 T cell receptor beta chains given below trace back to one sample, sequenced in a study of T cells in Graves' hyperthyroidism and ophthalmopathy. Researchers amplified the TCR beta CDR3 regions from RNA transcripts. In the first-round RT-PCR of the TCR CDR3, the HTBI primer set was used. TCRdb re-called the multiplex PCR reads with MiXCR, one entry per CDR3 protein. This table has roughly 740,000 distinct CDR3 sequences, less than 20% appearing once. The specimen sequenced was blood. These receptors originate from a young man with Graves' hyperthyroidism.

In DNA, the CDR3 is TGTGCCAGCAGTACTGGACGGGCCCTTCAGCCCCAGCATTTT. Its translation is CASSTGRALQPQHF. The V and J genes are TRBV6-1 and TRBJ1-5; D remains ambiguous. V lost 5 bases and J lost 6, with 14 bases in between. CDR3 length: 14 amino acids. Germline CDR1 reads MNHNS; CDR2 reads SASEGT.

This clonotype appeared many times. This chain links TRBV28 with TRBJ2-1, with 12 nucleotides matching TRBD2. Germline V gene data show CDR1 as MDHEN and CDR2 as SYDVKM. With 8 bases clipped from V and 6 bases from J, the junction kept 14 bases outside the gene matches. The CDR3 runs to 17 residues. CDR3 in amino acids: CASENRLAGGPGNEQFF. The CDR3 DNA reads TGTGCCAGCGAGAATCGGCTAGCGGGAGGGCCAGGCAATGAGCAGTTCTTC.

The chain employs TRBV9 and TRBJ2-5; D is perhaps TRBD1 (6 bases). In germline, CDR1 is SGDLS, CDR2 YYNGEE. V lost 3 bases to trimming and J lost 2 bases, with 14 bases between them. CDR3 length equals 15 residues. For the CDR3, the DNA is TGTGCCAGCAGCGCTCGACAGGTAGCTCAAGAGACCCAGTACTTC. This sequence encodes CASSARQVAQETQYF.

This clonotype has a count of ten or more. V usage is TRBV12-3 or TRBV12-4 and J usage is TRBJ2-6; 10 bases agree with TRBD1. Losses at the gene ends were 6 bases for V and 1 base for J; bases not matched to a gene: 3. The CDR3 contains 16 residues. The CDR3 DNA sequence: TGTGCCAGCAGCCAGGGACAGGGGTCTGGGGCCAACGTCCTGACTTTC. Its protein is CASSQGQGSGANVLTF.

The CDR3: CASSYGTRTQYF. CDR3 sequence (DNA): TGTGCCAGCAGTTACGGGACCCGTACGCAGTATTTT. The chain combines TRBV6-2 or TRBV6-3 with TRBJ2-3; D assignment may be TRBD1 or TRBD2 (5 bases each). Trimming left V 2 bases short and J 8 bases short, with 8 bases between. This CDR3 has 12 residues. Germline CDR1 and CDR2: MNHEY and SVGEGT.

This clonotype was detected many times. This chain links TRBV30 with TRBJ2-1; D is uncertain. This CDR3 has 14 amino acids. Per germline, CDR1 GTSNPN and CDR2 SVGIG (reference sequence). V was pared by 2 bases and J by 5 bases, with 13 bases between. The CDR3 coding sequence is TGTGCCTGGAGTCGAGGTGGGTTCGACAATGAGCAGTTCTTC. Translated: CAWSRGGFDNEQFF.

The chain links TRBV9 to TRBJ1-3; 7 nucleotides align to TRBD1. The CDR3 length is 15 residues. Germline V gives CDR1 SGDLS, CDR2 YYNGEE. J lost 2 bases, V lost 3 bases, and 5 bases had no gene match. Here the CDR3 reads CASSAQGDPGNTIYF. The CDR3 DNA reads as TGTGCCAGCAGCGCCCAGGGGGACCCTGGAAACACCATATATTTT.

In this sample, this clonotype turned up many times. The chain employs TRBV20-1 and TRBJ2-1, with no clear D. Trimming removed 7 bases from V and 4 bases from J, with 11 bases in between. The CDR3 is 12 residues long. CDR1 and CDR2 (germline): DFQATT, SNEGSKA (reference sequence). CDR3 protein: CSVDSSYNEQFF. The CDR3 DNA reads TGCAGTGTAGACTCCTCGTACAATGAGCAGTTCTTC.

This clonotype was recorded a few times. This chain links TRBV20-1 with TRBJ2-7, with a tentative D call TRBD2 (5 bases). The V end lost 0 bases, the J end lost 0 bases, and 18 bases lay between the germline ends. Germline V gene data show CDR1 as DFQATT and CDR2 as SNEGSKA (reference sequence). This CDR3 comprises 17 residues. Here the CDR3 reads CSARDSAGATSSYEQYF. Written as DNA, the CDR3 is TGCAGTGCTAGAGATTCCGCGGGTGCTACGAGCTCCTACGAGCAGTACTTC.

The rearrangement uses TRBV7-3 and TRBJ2-3; 8 nucleotides line up with TRBD2. The junction had 19 bases not matched to a gene; V was cut back by 5 bases and J by 6 bases. Germline V gene sequence: CDR1 SGHTA, CDR2 FQGTGA. The CDR3 has 18 amino acids. CDR3 bases: TGTGCCAGCAGCCAACCGGGGGGGGAGGTCCAAATAACGGATACGCAGTATTTT. It encodes CASSQPGGEVQITDTQYF.

As DNA, the CDR3 is TGCAGCGTTGGAGCTACTGGGGCCAACGTCCTGACTTTC. This codes for CSVGATGANVLTF. The rearrangement uses TRBV29-1 and TRBJ2-6, with no clear D. V was cut by 4 bases and J by 2 bases, with 6 bases left in between. Looked up from germline, CDR1 is SQVTM and CDR2 is ANQGSEA. This CDR3 is built from 13 residues.

This clonotype was seen a few times. The V call is TRBV11-2, the J call TRBJ2-5, with 9 bases aligning to TRBD2. The J segment lost 1 base and the V segment lost 7 bases, leaving 7 bases of the junction unmatched. Germline V gene lookup returns CDR1 SGHAT and CDR2 FQNNGV. This CDR3 has 15 residues. CDR3 region: CASKGLARTQETQYF. CDR3 DNA sequence: TGTGCCAGCAAAGGACTAGCGAGGACCCAAGAGACCCAGTACTTC.

The chain combines TRBV5-4 with TRBJ2-1; 11 positions match TRBD2. CDR1 and CDR2 from the germline V gene are SGHNT and YYREEE (reference sequence). The CDR3 has 15 amino acids. Trimming cost V 1 base and J 8 bases; bases outside gene matches: 5. CDR3 sequence reads: CASSLLAGGTDEQFF. The CDR3 DNA reads as TGTGCCAGCAGCTTGTTAGCGGGAGGGACGGATGAGCAGTTCTTC.

The table lists this clonotype with many counts. The chain recombines TRBV28 with TRBJ1-6; D call uncertain. This CDR3 region has 15 residues. Per the germline V gene, CDR1 is MDHEN and CDR2 is SYDVKM. V gave up 5 bases and J gave up 0 bases, with 8 bases separating them. CDR3 coding DNA: TGTGCCAGCAGTGGTGACAACTCCTATAATTCACCCCTCCACTTT. Amino acid sequence: CASSGDNSYNSPLHF.

The chain employs TRBV20-1 and TRBJ2-7; 9 bases map to TRBD1. CDR1 is DFQATT and CDR2 is SNEGSKA in the germline V gene (reference sequence). V shed 7 bases and J 3 bases; nucleotides not matched to a gene: 10. CDR3 length: 14 amino acids. In DNA, the CDR3 is TGCAGTGGTATAACCGGGACAGGGTACTACGAGCAGTACTTC. It is translated as CSGITGTGYYEQYF.

This clonotype came up many times. The chain links TRBV28 to TRBJ2-7, with D possibly matching TRBD2 (5 bases). The CDR3 has 12 amino acids. Germline loops: CDR1 MDHEN, CDR2 SYDVKM. The germline V and J ends were trimmed by 7 bases and 5 bases, with 12 bases remaining between them. The CDR3 nucleotides are TGTGCCAGCACCCGGGGTATAGACGAGCAGTACTTC. This encodes CASTRGIDEQYF.

V and J are TRBV6-2 or TRBV6-3 and TRBJ2-1; TRBD2 agrees at 12 bases. CDR1 is MNHEY and CDR2 is SVGEGT in the germline V gene. The CDR3 sequence is 17 residues long. J was trimmed by 3 bases and V by 5 bases; bases with no gene match: 8. The CDR3 coding sequence is TGTGCCAGCAGTCACTACGGGACTAGCGGGCTCTACAATGAGCAGTTCTTC. As protein: CASSHYGTSGLYNEQFF.

This sequence joins TRBV28 and TRBJ1-5, with 11 bases fitting TRBD1. In germline, CDR1 is MDHEN, CDR2 SYDVKM. The CDR3 length is 18 residues. The V and J ends lost 1 base and 4 bases, in that order; junction bases with no gene match: 9. This CDR3 reads CASSLSTNRDRGNQPQHF. Written as DNA, the CDR3 is TGTGCCAGCAGTTTATCTACCAACCGGGACAGGGGGAATCAGCCCCAGCATTTT.

This clonotype showed up just once. J is TRBJ1-5 and V is TRBV5-5; 8 bases match TRBD1. The CDR3 spans 15 residues. Germline V gene data show CDR1 as SGHKS and CDR2 as YYEKEE (reference sequence). The ends lost 5 bases at V and 4 bases at J; junction bases unmatched: 8. CDR3 residues: CASSFNTGGNQPQHF. The CDR3 region has the DNA TGTGCCAGCAGTTTTAATACAGGGGGGAATCAGCCCCAGCATTTT.

This clonotype was observed a handful of times. The chain links TRBV7-8 to TRBJ2-1; 12 positions agree with TRBD2. Germline V gene lookup returns CDR1 SGHVS and CDR2 FQNEAQ. Trimming at V came to 5 bases and at J to 12 bases, leaving 11 bases not matched to a gene. The CDR3 is 15 residues long. The CDR3 nucleotides are TGTGCCAGCAGCATGCTAGCGGGGGGGATATATGGGCAGTTCTTC. The encoded protein is CASSMLAGGIYGQFF.

In this sample, this clonotype turned up many times. This rearrangement joins TRBV12-3 or TRBV12-4 to TRBJ2-7; 7 bases are a match to TRBD2. This CDR3 has 15 amino acids. V dropped 5 bases and J dropped 3; count of bases not matched to a gene: 10. CDR3 DNA sequence: TGTGCCAGCAGTCCCCCGCGGGGAGGGGTCTACGAGCAGTACTTC. This codes for CASSPPRGGVYEQYF.

The sample holds many counts of this clonotype. V gene TRBV30 combines with J gene TRBJ2-2, with a tentative D call TRBD2 (6 bases). V was cut by 5 bases and J by 6 bases, with 7 bases left in between. The CDR3 covers 11 residues. In germline, CDR1 is GTSNPN, CDR2 SVGIG (reference sequence). The CDR3 DNA follows: TGTGCCTGGTGGGGGGCCGGGGAGCTGTTTTTT. Amino acids: CAWWGAGELFF.

The chain joins TRBV30 to TRBJ2-3; 8 bases map to TRBD1. The CDR3 runs 14 residues. The germline CDR1 and CDR2 sequences are GTSNPN and SVGIG (reference sequence). V was clipped by 2 bases and J by 6 bases; unmatched bases: 7. The CDR3 DNA follows: TGTGCCTGGAGTCCCGGACAGGGTAGGGATACGCAGTATTTT. This encodes CAWSPGQGRDTQYF. The whole variable domain, remainder taken from reference TRBV30 and TRBJ2-3, is SQTIHQWPATLVQPVGSPLSLECTVEGTSNPNLYWYRQAAGRGLQLLFYSVGIGQISSEVPQNLSASRPQDRQFILSSKKLLLSDSGFYLCAWSPGQGRDTQYFGPGTRLTVL.

This clonotype appeared many times. The chain couples TRBV28 to TRBJ2-1; 13 bases align to TRBD2. The CDR3 runs to 14 residues. After removal of 6 bases from V and 9 bases from J, the junction contained 5 bases not matched to a gene. Per germline, CDR1 MDHEN and CDR2 SYDVKM. The CDR3 spells CASRLAGGPGEQFF. The CDR3, as DNA: TGTGCCAGCAGACTAGCGGGAGGGCCGGGTGAGCAGTTCTTC.

This clonotype occurred a few times. V and J are TRBV12-3 or TRBV12-4 and TRBJ2-4; D possibly uses TRBD1 or TRBD2 (5 bases each). This CDR3 is 14 amino acids long. Trimming cost V 5 bases and J 5 bases, with 13 bases left between them. The CDR3 loop reads CASSRRDAQNIQYF. The CDR3 DNA follows: TGTGCCAGCAGTCGCCGGGACGCCCAAAACATTCAGTACTTC.

This clonotype appeared many times. The chain has TRBV20-1 and TRBJ2-7, with D possibly TRBD1 on 6 matching bases. V gave up 4 bases and J gave up 5 bases, with 15 bases separating them. The CDR3 runs 13 residues. Germline assignment: CDR1 DFQATT and CDR2 SNEGSKA (reference sequence). The CDR3: CSAIRGNQDEQYF. CDR3 DNA sequence: TGCAGTGCTATCAGGGGAAATCAAGACGAGCAGTACTTC.

For the CDR3, the DNA is TGTGCCAGCAGTTTATCTGGGACGGGAAATGAGCAGTTCTTC. It specifies CASSLSGTGNEQFF. This chain links TRBV27 with TRBJ2-1; D may match TRBD1 or TRBD2 (5 bases each). The CDR3 loop spans 14 amino acids. Germline V lookup: CDR1 MNHEY, CDR2 SMNVEV (reference sequence). Trimming took off 0 bases at V and 7 bases at J, with 10 bases between the two ends.

This clonotype has only a few counts. V gene TRBV20-1 combines with J gene TRBJ2-7; the D is unclear. Looked up from germline, CDR1 is DFQATT and CDR2 is SNEGSKA (reference sequence). The ends were cut back, 6 bases at V and 3 bases at J, with 18 bases in the middle. This CDR3 has 14 residues. CDR3 in DNA: TGCAGTGCACCCTTCCCCGGACGGAACTACGAGCAGTACTTC. This codes for CSAPFPGRNYEQYF.

This chain links TRBV20-1 with TRBJ2-3, with 8 bases aligning to TRBD2. The CDR3 covers 15 residues. Germline-derived CDR1 and CDR2 are DFQATT and SNEGSKA (reference sequence). The V gene end was trimmed by 6 bases and the J gene end by 1 base; junction bases not matched to a gene: 9. CDR3 coding DNA: TGCAGTGCCTTAGCGGGAAGAGAGGGCACAGATACGCAGTATTTT. It encodes CSALAGREGTDTQYF.

Only one count was recorded for this clonotype. The CDR3 sequence is CASRSGTGGLFF. CDR3 bases: TGTGCCAGCAGGTCCGGGACTGGGGGACTGTTTTTT. The rearrangement links TRBV28 to TRBJ2-2, with D perhaps TRBD2 (6 bases). Germline V gives CDR1 MDHEN, CDR2 SYDVKM. V was trimmed by 6 bases and J by 14 bases, leaving 16 bases between them. CDR3 size: 12 residues.

This clonotype was counted only a few times. This chain connects TRBV11-2 to TRBJ2-2; 7 bases are a match to TRBD1. This CDR3 comprises 17 residues. The J segment lost 5 bases and the V segment lost 5 bases, leaving 14 bases of the junction unmatched. Germline V gives CDR1 SGHAT, CDR2 FQNNGV. CDR3 protein: CASSLPIRGRYTGELFF. CDR3 bases: TGTGCCAGCAGCCTCCCGATTAGGGGGCGTTATACCGGGGAGCTGTTTTTT. Full variable domain (outside the CDR3, taken from reference TRBV11-2 and TRBJ2-2): EAGVAQSPRYKIIEKRQSVAFWCNPISGHATLYWYQQILGQGPKLLIQFQNNGVVDDSQLPKDRFSAERLKGVDSTLKIQPAKLEDSAVYLCASSLPIRGRYTGELFFGEGSRLTVL.